This TCR beta chain was observed in a study of blood T cell repertoires in COVID-19. Study summary: PBMCs, B-cell-depleted T cells, or T cells were the source of the cDNA or gDNA that made up the material.

CDR1 is LNHDA and CDR2 is SQIVND in the germline V gene (reference sequence). The CDR3 spans 14 residues. V gave up 8 bases and J gave up 0 bases, with 10 bases separating them. Per the study methods: Estimates of nucleated cell counts were drawn from the amplification of reference gene primers. The assay was immunoSEQ multiplex PCR, and TCRdb's table has in-frame clones only and misses some. For V, J and clone size, that table is used; D and trimming come from the DNA. The sample consists of approximately 88,000 clones, around 87% of them appearing once. This receptor was obtained from a male donor with acute or convalescent COVID-19. Material for sequencing was peripheral blood. The chain combines TRBV19 with TRBJ1-4; no clear D. This CDR3 reads CASLEAPTNEKLFF. The CDR3 DNA follows: TGTGCCAGTCTGGAGGCACCAACTAATGAAAAACTGTTTTTT.